A selection of T cell receptor beta chains follows, all from one sample in a study of blood T cells in healthy people across ages. TCRdb reanalysed the 5' RACE reads using MiXCR and keeps one entry per CDR3 protein. The top ten clones hold roughly 37% of a sample with more than 700,000 distinct CDR3 sequences, 40% to 65% of them seen once. Sequencing was carried out using blood. All receptors come from a man older than 75 in good health. The conserved cysteine and the conserved F or W are not part of the CDR3 here.

j_call v_call cdr3_aa
TRBJ2-4 TRBV9 ASSGQGGSKNIQY
TRBJ2-5 TRBV27 ASSSLQRGETQY
NA TRBV7-9 ASSHPQRANYEQY
NA TRBV4-2 ASSQNEQGYEQY
TRBJ2-3 TRBV3-1 ASSLYRGGTDTQY
TRBJ1-1 TRBV29-1 SVEERQGAEAF
TRBJ2-5 TRBV7-8 ASSSHPTRAAQETQY
TRBJ2-4 TRBV12-3/TRBV12-4 ASSFRTGMGGTAKNIQY
TRBJ1-2 TRBV12-3/TRBV12-4 ASSLDGTYSYT
TRBJ2-7 TRBV20-1 SARARDYEQY
TRBJ2-1 TRBV20-1 SARDSQGGKNNEQF
TRBJ1-2 TRBV4-1 ASSQVGYGYT
TRBJ2-1 TRBV9 ASSVDRGRNEQF
TRBJ2-4 TRBV20-1 SANLQSNIQY
TRBJ2-7 TRBV27 ASGRGAHEQY
TRBJ2-1 TRBV20-1 SARDPLAGDSEQF
TRBJ2-1 TRBV9 ASSVGGTSLDEQF
TRBJ2-7 TRBV29-1 SVDAPGLAGPFSYEQY
TRBJ2-1 TRBV5-1 ASSPFSGVTYNEQF
TRBJ2-1 TRBV5-1 ASGLSGRGSYNEQF
TRBJ2-1 TRBV18 ASQPWDVLNEQF
TRBJ1-5 TRBV6-2/TRBV6-3 ASSYFPRRGNQPQH
TRBJ2-7 TRBV20-1 SATWTGNSYEQY
TRBJ2-1 TRBV20-1 GARQGALPNEQF
TRBJ2-1 TRBV9 ASSEGTSYNEQF
TRBJ1-2 TRBV28 ASSLVADFNYGYT
TRBJ2-5 TRBV5-1 ASSHQEIQY
TRBJ2-7 TRBV20-1 SARDLKGGYEQY
TRBJ2-3 TRBV5-1 ASSLIPALGGHRYAY
TRBJ2-3 TRBV7-9 ASSSIVGYAY
TRBJ2-1 TRBV6-1 ASRRLAGGPPPYNEQF
TRBJ2-5 TRBV12-3/TRBV12-4 ASSLSGASVYNEQY
TRBJ2-3 TRBV7-3 ASSLGLGKTDTQY
TRBJ2-2 TRBV25-1 ASSKRQGASGLTGELF
NA TRBV11-2 ASSLAAGTVPIYEQY
TRBJ2-1 TRBV18 ASSSLWRSSYNEQF
TRBJ2-7 TRBV6-5 ASSHSGPTVDEQY
TRBJ1-1 TRBV25-1 ASSGQRAEAF
TRBJ1-2 TRBV20-1 SAYAVDSSNYGYT
TRBJ2-5 TRBV29-1 SVEASGSPPETQY
NA TRBV10-3 AGQESGGLPYEQY
TRBJ2-2 TRBV7-2 ASSRDGGLNTGELF
TRBJ1-4 TRBV28 ASSFPRTGGGKLF